Following are 9 T cell receptor beta chains from one sample sequenced in a study of regulatory T cells in long-lasting Graves disease. The time point denotes: newly diagnosed GD, antithyroid drugs for less than 3 months. PBMCs provided the RNA from which the TCR library was made. CDR3 regions were amplified by Arm-PCR using iRepertoire HTBI primers to build TCR beta libraries. MiXCR was run by TCRdb on the multiplex PCR reads, yielding one entry per CDR3 protein. The sample lists 500,000 or so distinct CDR3 sequences; 15% to 20% were seen once. The sample was also reused in another study, on T cells in Graves' hyperthyroidism and ophthalmopathy.

This specimen was peripheral blood mononuclear cells (PBMCs), taken at new diagnosis, from a patient treated with antithyroid drugs. These receptors were obtained from a man aged 35-49 years with Graves disease.

Regarding this clonotype: Given a much more abundant clone one base away, this may be a read error. The rearrangement uses TRBV24-1 and TRBJ2-2; 12 positions agree with TRBD2. Germline V CDR1 and CDR2: KGHDR, SFDVKD. The CDR3 covers 19 residues. CDR3 loop: CVTSSFRTSGIMNTGELFF. The CDR3 DNA is TGTGTCACCAGCTCCTTTAGGACTAGCGGGATAATGAACACCGGGGAGCTGTTTTTT.

The rearrangement uses TRBV10-3 and TRBJ1-1, with 9 bases fitting TRBD1. Trimming took 5 bases from V and 0 from J; bases not matched to a gene: 7. CDR1 is ENHRY and CDR2 is SYGVKD in the germline V gene. There are 16 residues in the CDR3. CDR3 nucleotides: TGTGCCATCAGTCCAGGAAGGACAGGGGTGAACACTGAAGCTTTCTTT. It is translated as CAISPGRTGVNTEAFF.

For this clonotype: With a much larger clone just one base away, this may be a read error. The CDR3 protein is CASSARREQFF. In nucleotides, the CDR3 is TGTGCCAGCAGTGCAAGGCGGGAGCAGTTCTTC. This rearrangement joins TRBV2 to TRBJ2-1; D not resolved. V was shortened by 4 bases and J by 10 bases, with 8 bases between the two germline ends. Germline values: CDR1 SNHLY, CDR2 FYNNEI. The CDR3 spans 11 residues.

The rearrangement uses TRBV10-3 and TRBJ2-7; D is ambiguous. The germline gives CDR1 ENHRY, CDR2 SYGVKD. Trimming cost V 0 bases and J 5 bases, with 8 bases left between them. This CDR3 is 13 amino acids long. The CDR3 DNA sequence: TGTGCCATCAGTGAGTCGACCATGAACGAGCAGTACTTC. It specifies CAISESTMNEQYF.

This clonotype appeared many times. The chain couples TRBV5-1 to TRBJ2-3, with 8 positions matching TRBD1. The V segment lost 0 bases and the J segment 4 bases; nucleotides outside the gene matches: 7. The CDR3 length is 16 residues. The germline V gene has CDR1 SGHRS and CDR2 YFSETQ. The CDR3 loop is CASSLAGQGIPDTQYF. In DNA, the CDR3 is TGCGCCAGCAGCTTGGCCGGACAGGGTATCCCAGATACGCAGTATTTT. The variable domain in full, completed from reference TRBV5-1 and TRBJ2-3, reads KAGVTQTPRYLIKTRGQQVTLSCSPISGHRSVSWYQQTPGQGLQFLFEYFSETQRNKGNFPGRFSGRQFSNSRSEMNVSTLELGDSALYLCASSLAGQGIPDTQYFGPGTRLTVL.

This clonotype was recorded many times. The chain joins TRBV2 to TRBJ2-5, with TRBD1 identical over 9 bases. Germline CDR1 and CDR2: SNHLY and FYNNEI. This CDR3 is built from 13 residues. V lost 9 bases, J lost 5 bases, and 7 bases stayed unmatched. CDR3 amino acids: CARGDRARETQYF. CDR3 nucleotides: TGTGCCAGAGGGGACAGGGCGAGGGAGACCCAGTACTTC.

This clonotype was counted many times. The chain couples TRBV28 to TRBJ1-2; TRBD1 might be the D (5 bases). Between the trimmed V and J ends, which lost 3 bases and 6 bases, there was a span of 14 bases. The length of the CDR3 is 14 residues. CDR1 and CDR2 (germline): MDHEN, SYDVKM. The CDR3 reads CASSLVGVSDGYTF. CDR3 in DNA: TGTGCCAGCAGTTTGGTAGGGGTTAGTGATGGCTACACCTTC.

This clonotype appeared a few times. The CDR3 carries no conserved terminal phenylalanine or tryptophan, so it likely arises from a read error. V and J are TRBV20-1 and TRBJ2-1; D gene ambiguous. CDR1 and CDR2 (germline): DFQATT, SNEGSKA (reference sequence). CDR3 size: 11 residues. V was clipped by 3 bases and J by 10 bases, with 10 bases between them. The chain's CDR3 is CSASTFGEQFL. The CDR3 DNA is TGCAGTGCTAGTACCTTCGGGGAGCAGTTCCTC.

The J gene is TRBJ2-1, the V gene TRBV12-3 or TRBV12-4, with unresolved D. V was shortened by 7 bases and J by 9 bases, with 16 bases between the two germline ends. The CDR3 has 13 amino acids. The CDR3 loop reads CASTSKVFGEQFF. The CDR3 DNA is TGTGCCAGCACCTCTAAGGTCTTCGGTGAGCAGTTCTTC.